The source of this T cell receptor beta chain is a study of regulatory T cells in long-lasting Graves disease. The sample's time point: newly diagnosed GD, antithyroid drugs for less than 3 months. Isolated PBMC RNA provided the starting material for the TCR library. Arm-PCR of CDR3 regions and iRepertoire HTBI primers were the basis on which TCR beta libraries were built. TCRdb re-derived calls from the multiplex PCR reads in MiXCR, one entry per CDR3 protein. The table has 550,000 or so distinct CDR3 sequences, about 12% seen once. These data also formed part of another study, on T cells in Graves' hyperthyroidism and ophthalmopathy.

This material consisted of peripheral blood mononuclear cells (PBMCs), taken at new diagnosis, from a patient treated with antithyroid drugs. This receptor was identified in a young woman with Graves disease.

The CDR3 sequence: CASSQAGDSQETQYF. The CDR3 DNA follows: TGCGCCAGCAGCCAAGCCGGGGACAGTCAAGAGACCCAGTACTTC. The genes are TRBV4-1 and TRBJ2-5; TRBD1 agrees at 7 bases. After removal of 1 base from V and 2 bases from J, the junction contained 4 bases not matched to a gene. Germline V gene data show CDR1 as MGHRA and CDR2 as YSYEKL. The CDR3 runs 15 residues.